These 20 T cell receptor beta chains were all obtained from the same sample, sequenced in a study of beta chain features in type 1 diabetes. Study-level points and caveats: People with Type 1 diabetes carried modestly yet significantly shorter TCRB CDR3s in all four CD4+ subsets.

Their target antigens are unknown. Every isolated RNA sample was fully reverse transcribed, so sequencing captured expressed TCRB transcripts. Some clones are missing from TCRdb's copy, which holds only in-frame ones; the method was immunoSEQ multiplex PCR. The sample has 250,000 to 300,000 clones; roughly a quarter are singletons. Sequencing was done on a sample of naive CD4+ T cells from blood. These receptors were taken from a woman younger than 45 with type 1 diabetes.

CDR3 coding DNA: TGTGCCTGGGACAGAAAAGCGGGAGAAGAGACCCAGTACTTC. Translated, it gives CAWDRKAGEETQYF. The gene calls are TRBV30 and TRBJ2-5, with 8 bases that match TRBD2. CDR3 length equals 14 residues. The germline V gene has CDR1 GTSNPN and CDR2 SVGIG (reference sequence). The junction had 8 bases not matched to a gene; V was cut back by 5 bases and J by 3 bases.

The genes are TRBV5-1 and TRBJ2-7; TRBD1 matches at 7 bases. With 0 bases clipped from V and 0 bases from J, the junction kept 6 bases outside the gene matches. CDR3 length: 16 residues. CDR1 SGHRS and CDR2 YFSETQ come from the germline V gene. Here the CDR3 DNA reads TGCGCCAGCAGCTTGGAAGGGGGCGTGAGCTCCTACGAGCAGTACTTC. Its translation: CASSLEGGVSSYEQYF.

The CDR3 spells CASSQVRGNEQFF. The DNA for the CDR3 is TGCGCCAGCAGCCAAGTTCGAGGGAATGAGCAGTTCTTC. This chain joins TRBV4-1 and TRBJ2-1; maybe TRBD2 (5 bases). The germline CDR1 and CDR2 sequences are MGHRA and YSYEKL. V was shortened by 1 base and J by 7 bases, with 8 bases between the two germline ends. The CDR3 runs 13 residues.

This clone was observed a single time. The V and J genes are TRBV2 and TRBJ1-2; 9 bases map to TRBD1. CDR3 size: 14 residues. V was clipped by 9 bases and J by 7 bases; unmatched bases: 12. From germline, CDR1 is SNHLY and CDR2 FYNNEI. The CDR3 region is CASGQDRGAGGYTF. CDR3 nucleotides: TGTGCCAGTGGCCAGGACAGGGGAGCTGGTGGCTACACCTTC.

A few counts support this clone. In DNA form, the CDR3 reads TGTGCCAGCAGTTTAGGGGCTGACAGGCTACCCTACGAGCAGTACTTC. It encodes CASSLGADRLPYEQYF. The V gene is TRBV27, the J gene TRBJ2-7, with D maybe TRBD1 (6 bases). The CDR3 has 16 amino acids. Germline CDR1 and CDR2: MNHEY and SMNVEV (reference sequence). The V gene lost 2 bases and the J gene lost 2 bases, with 16 bases spanning the gap.

This sequence joins TRBV30 and TRBJ1-4; D perhaps matches TRBD1 (5 bases). The CDR3 has 13 residues. The V and J ends lost 4 bases and 3 bases respectively, with 9 bases between them. Germline CDR1 and CDR2: GTSNPN and SVGIG (reference sequence). CDR3 bases: TGTGCCTGGACAGGGTCATCTAATGAAAAACTGTTTTTT. Its translation is CAWTGSSNEKLFF.

This clone was observed a handful of times. The CDR3, as DNA: TGCGCCAGCAGCTTGTCGGGTAACTATGGCTACACCTTC. Its protein is CASSLSGNYGYTF. The chain has TRBV5-1 and TRBJ1-2; D gene uncertain. The CDR3 has 13 residues. V was pared by 1 base and J by 1 base, with 5 bases between. CDR1 and CDR2 from the germline V gene are SGHRS and YFSETQ.

This chain connects TRBV28 to TRBJ2-1; D perhaps matches TRBD2 (6 bases). Germline CDR1 MDHEN, CDR2 SYDVKM. This CDR3 is 17 amino acids long. V was clipped by 6 bases and J by 0 bases, with 18 bases between them. CDR3 in DNA: TGTGCCAGCAGATACGGGACTCCCGTCAGCTCCTACAATGAGCAGTTCTTC. Amino acid sequence: CASRYGTPVSSYNEQFF.

This rearrangement joins TRBV5-1 to TRBJ2-7; 7 bases line up with TRBD2. This CDR3 is 13 amino acids long. Germline V gene sequence: CDR1 SGHRS, CDR2 YFSETQ. The ends lost 0 bases at V and 6 bases at J; junction bases unmatched: 3. The CDR3 region is CASSLESGGEQYF. Written as DNA, the CDR3 is TGCGCCAGCAGCTTGGAGTCGGGAGGCGAGCAGTACTTC.

The V and J genes are TRBV30 and TRBJ1-4; TRBD1 is a possible D gene (5 bases). V shed 0 bases and J shed 2 bases, with 7 bases lying between them. The CDR3 contains 14 residues. The germline CDR1 and CDR2 sequences are GTSNPN and SVGIG (reference sequence). In nucleotides, the CDR3 is TGTGCCTGGAGTGTGGGGACTACTAATGAAAAACTGTTTTTT. It specifies CAWSVGTTNEKLFF. The full variable domain, with the rest looked up from reference TRBV30 and TRBJ1-4, is SQTIHQWPATLVQPVGSPLSLECTVEGTSNPNLYWYRQAAGRGLQLLFYSVGIGQISSEVPQNLSASRPQDRQFILSSKKLLLSDSGFYLCAWSVGTTNEKLFFGSGTQLSVL.

This chain connects TRBV7-2 to TRBJ1-1; tentative D call: TRBD1 (5 bases). Trimming removed 4 bases from V and 5 bases from J, with 20 bases in between. This CDR3 region has 16 residues. Germline assignment: CDR1 SGHTA and CDR2 FQGNSA. The CDR3 loop reads CASSSASGVARTEAFF. Here the CDR3 DNA reads TGTGCCAGCAGCTCTGCGTCGGGGGTGGCAAGGACTGAAGCTTTCTTT.

The rearrangement uses TRBV10-2 and TRBJ1-5; 11 nucleotides align to TRBD1. With V trimmed by 2 bases and J by 5 bases, 8 bases remained unmatched. The CDR3 is made up of 17 amino acids. From germline, CDR1 is WSHSY and CDR2 SAAADI. The CDR3 DNA sequence: TGCGCCAGCAGTGAGGGACAGGGGGCGCGAGGACATCAGCCCCAGCATTTT. It translates to CASSEGQGARGHQPQHF.

This clone has a handful of counts. DNA for the CDR3: TGTGCCAGCCACAGGGCCGGACGGGAGACCCAGTACTTC. Protein: CASHRAGRETQYF. The chain uses TRBV28 and TRBJ2-5; a possible D gene is TRBD1 (6 bases). This CDR3 is 13 amino acids long. Germline CDR1 MDHEN, CDR2 SYDVKM. Trimming left V 8 bases short and J 5 bases short, with 15 bases between.

The V call is TRBV4-1, the J call TRBJ2-5; perhaps TRBD2 as D (5 bases). This CDR3 contains 13 residues. Germline V CDR1 and CDR2: MGHRA, YSYEKL. The germline V and J ends were trimmed by 2 bases and 3 bases, with 7 bases remaining between them. The CDR3 region is CASSQRGKETQYF. The CDR3 coding sequence is TGCGCCAGCAGCCAACGAGGGAAAGAGACCCAGTACTTC.

This clone was detected a few times. This chain joins TRBV7-2 and TRBJ2-7; maybe TRBD1 (5 bases). The germline V and J ends were trimmed by 4 bases and 5 bases, with 18 bases remaining between them. This CDR3 contains 15 residues. Germline V gene data show CDR1 as SGHTA and CDR2 as FQGNSA. The CDR3 DNA follows: TGTGCCAGCAGCTCAATCAGGGTCCACCCAGACGAGCAGTACTTC. Its protein product is CASSSIRVHPDEQYF. Variable domain in full (rest from reference TRBV7-2 and TRBJ2-7): GAGVSQSPSNKVTEKGKDVELRCDPISGHTALYWYRQSLGQGLEFLIYFQGNSAPDKSGLPSDRFSAERTGGSVSTLTIQRTQQEDSAVYLCASSSIRVHPDEQYFGPGTRLTVT.

This clone was recorded a few times. The genes are TRBV30 and TRBJ2-1; D ambiguous. Looked up from germline, CDR1 is GTSNPN and CDR2 is SVGIG (reference sequence). The CDR3 totals 13 residues. The V end was cut by 0 bases, the J end by 7 bases, with 10 bases between. The DNA of the CDR3 is TGTGCCTGGAGTGTAGCCGCATTGAATGAGCAGTTCTTC. Protein sequence: CAWSVAALNEQFF.

This rearrangement joins TRBV10-3 to TRBJ1-2; no clear D. Deletions cut 6 bases from V and 6 bases from J, with 17 bases between. The CDR3 is made up of 14 amino acids. In germline, CDR1 is ENHRY, CDR2 SYGVKD. This CDR3 reads CAISDTGAGNGYTF. CDR3 coding DNA: TGTGCCATCAGCGATACCGGAGCCGGGAATGGCTACACCTTC.

The rearrangement links TRBV5-1 to TRBJ2-1; 12 nucleotides line up with TRBD1. V trimming: 4 bases; J trimming: 8 bases; junction bases outside the gene matches: 10. The CDR3 consists of 16 residues. CDR1 SGHRS and CDR2 YFSETQ come from the germline V gene. The CDR3 protein is CASSPPGTGGHDEQFF. In nucleotides, the CDR3 is TGCGCCAGCAGCCCACCCGGGACAGGGGGCCATGATGAGCAGTTCTTC.

The CDR3 here is CASSPLQQANTEAFF. The CDR3 DNA sequence: TGCGCCAGCAGCCCACTCCAACAGGCGAACACTGAAGCTTTCTTT. The chain employs TRBV5-1 and TRBJ1-1, with D perhaps TRBD1 (5 bases). The CDR3 has 15 amino acids. V lost 4 bases and J lost 1, with 14 bases in between. The germline gives CDR1 SGHRS, CDR2 YFSETQ.

This clone was seen a few times. This chain links TRBV9 with TRBJ2-2; the D is unclear. Germline lookup yields CDR1 SGDLS and CDR2 YYNGEE. CDR3 length equals 13 residues. V was clipped by 0 bases and J by 6 bases, with 6 bases between them. The CDR3 DNA reads TGTGCCAGCAGCGTAGCTGAGGCCGGGGAGCTGTTTTTT. Residues: CASSVAEAGELFF.